The rows below give T cell receptor beta chains drawn from one sample of a study of shared clonotypes between healthy human individuals. The method was immunoSEQ multiplex PCR; TCRdb's version includes in-frame clones alone and lacks a portion of them. This sample has about 1 million clones; about three quarters occur once, and the top ten carry approximately 1.3%. Sample: memory CD4+ T cells sorted from blood. These receptors originate from a man between 18 and 35 years old in good health. The CDR3 runs from the conserved cysteine through the conserved F or W. D genes are given only for firm matches. Size is stated for part of the rows, as once, few or many counts, or as a class when the clone is expanded.

size: .
V: TRBV7-9
J: TRBJ1-4
D: .
CDR3: CASSLGVGGEKLFF
DNA: TGTGCCAGCAGCTTAGGAGTCGGAGGGGAAAAACTGTTTTTT

size: once
V: TRBV11-2
J: TRBJ2-7
D: .
CDR3: CASSPGGLLREQYF
DNA: TGTGCCAGCAGCCCTGGCGGGTTACTACGAGAACAGTACTTC

size: .
V: TRBV13
J: TRBJ1-1
D: .
CDR3: CASSPEPDPKGDTEAFF
DNA: TGTGCCAGCAGCCCCGAACCTGACCCAAAAGGGGACACTGAAGCTTTCTTT

size: few
V: TRBV5-4
J: TRBJ1-5
D: .
CDR3: CASSLGNQPQHF
DNA: TGTGCCAGCAGCTTGGGAAATCAGCCCCAGCATTTT

size: .
V: TRBV15
J: TRBJ1-3
D: .
CDR3: CATSRYSSSSGNTIYF
DNA: TGTGCCACCAGCAGGTACAGCTCGAGCTCTGGAAACACCATATATTTT

size: .
V: TRBV6-1
J: TRBJ2-7
D: .
CDR3: CASSGWLSNYEQYF
DNA: TGTGCCAGCAGTGGCTGGCTTTCCAACTACGAGCAGTACTTC

size: .
V: TRBV5-4
J: TRBJ2-3
D: .
CDR3: CASSLGRGTDTQYF
DNA: TGTGCCAGCAGCTTAGGGCGGGGCACAGATACGCAGTATTTT

size: .
V: TRBV5-1
J: TRBJ2-2
D: TRBD2
CDR3: CASSFGGKNTGELFF
DNA: TGCGCCAGCAGCTTCGGGGGGAAAAACACCGGGGAGCTGTTTTTT

size: .
V: TRBV15
J: TRBJ2-7
D: .
CDR3: CATSQGYEQYF
DNA: TGTGCCACCAGCCAGGGCTACGAGCAGTACTTC

size: .
V: TRBV28
J: TRBJ1-2
D: TRBD1
CDR3: CASSSGDRGYGYTF
DNA: TGTGCCAGCAGCTCAGGTGACAGGGGCTATGGCTACACCTTC

size: .
V: TRBV30
J: TRBJ1-2
D: .
CDR3: CAWTPRTGGYTF
DNA: TGTGCCTGGACCCCCCGGACGGGGGGCTACACCTTC

size: .
V: TRBV18
J: TRBJ1-3
D: TRBD1
CDR3: CASSPDRGSGNTIYF
DNA: TGTGCCAGCTCACCGGACAGGGGGTCTGGAAACACCATATATTTT

size: .
V: TRBV5-6
J: TRBJ2-7
D: TRBD2
CDR3: CASSLFASGRTYEQYF
DNA: TGTGCCAGCAGCTTGTTTGCTAGCGGGAGGACCTACGAGCAGTACTTC

size: .
V: TRBV5-1
J: TRBJ2-7
D: .
CDR3: CASSLDVSGSGEQYF
DNA: TGCGCCAGCAGCTTGGATGTCAGCGGGTCTGGGGAGCAGTACTTC

size: once
V: TRBV7-9
J: TRBJ1-3
D: .
CDR3: CASSLEGRTSGNTIYF
DNA: TGTGCCAGCAGCTTAGAGGGCCGTACCTCTGGAAACACCATATATTTT

size: .
V: TRBV5-1
J: TRBJ2-7
D: .
CDR3: CASSFHEQYF
DNA: TGCGCCAGCAGCTTCCACGAGCAGTACTTC

size: .
V: TRBV4-1
J: TRBJ2-2
D: TRBD1
CDR3: CASSQGDRGGGGELFF
DNA: TGCGCCAGCAGCCAAGGCGACAGGGGGGGCGGCGGGGAGCTGTTTTTT

size: .
V: TRBV30
J: TRBJ1-5
D: .
CDR3: CAWSPGEKRNQPQHF
DNA: TGTGCCTGGAGCCCAGGGGAAAAAAGGAATCAGCCCCAGCATTTT

size: .
V: TRBV2
J: TRBJ1-5
D: .
CDR3: CASSGMGAGGQPQHF
DNA: TGTGCCAGCAGTGGTATGGGGGCGGGGGGTCAGCCCCAGCATTTT

size: .
V: TRBV29-1
J: TRBJ1-1
D: TRBD1
CDR3: CSVLRRGRVTEAFF
DNA: TGCAGCGTTCTAAGGAGGGGGCGGGTCACTGAAGCTTTCTTT

size: many
V: TRBV5-4
J: TRBJ1-4
D: .
CDR3: CASSPQGRENEKLFF
DNA: TGTGCCAGCAGCCCCCAGGGGCGAGAAAATGAAAAACTGTTTTTT

size: .
V: TRBV9
J: TRBJ2-2
D: TRBD2
CDR3: CASSEGIGAGTGELFF
DNA: TGTGCCAGCAGCGAGGGGATTGGAGCGGGGACCGGGGAGCTGTTTTTT

size: .
V: TRBV6-6
J: TRBJ2-1
D: .
CDR3: CASIRGRSSYNEQFF
DNA: TGTGCCAGCATCCGTGGGAGGAGCTCCTACAATGAGCAGTTCTTC

size: .
V: TRBV15
J: TRBJ1-2
D: .
CDR3: CATSRVLEGYGYTF
DNA: TGTGCCACCAGCAGAGTCTTAGAGGGATATGGCTACACCTTC

size: .
V: TRBV18
J: TRBJ1-1
D: TRBD1
CDR3: CASSGTGQPNTEAFF
DNA: TGTGCCAGCTCAGGTACGGGACAGCCTAACACTGAAGCTTTCTTT

size: .
V: TRBV5-1
J: TRBJ2-2
D: .
CDR3: CASSLSGGLNTGELFF
DNA: TGCGCCAGCAGCTTGTCTGGGGGACTCAACACCGGGGAGCTGTTTTTT

size: once
V: TRBV9
J: TRBJ1-5
D: .
CDR3: CASSVAVRESNQPQHF
DNA: TGTGCCAGCAGCGTAGCTGTCAGGGAAAGCAATCAGCCCCAGCATTTT

size: .
V: TRBV27
J: TRBJ1-2
D: .
CDR3: CASSLRQNDGYTF
DNA: TGTGCCAGCAGTTTACGGCAAAACGATGGCTACACCTTC

size: .
V: TRBV5-1
J: TRBJ2-3
D: TRBD2
CDR3: CASSFAGGPDTQYF
DNA: TGCGCCAGCAGCTTTGCGGGGGGGCCAGATACGCAGTATTTT

size: .
V: TRBV5-4
J: TRBJ2-7
D: .
CDR3: CASSKAGGGGLYEQYF
DNA: TGTGCCAGCAGCAAGGCCGGGGGCGGTGGACTGTACGAGCAGTACTTC

size: .
V: TRBV6-1
J: TRBJ2-7
D: .
CDR3: CASSVTWGSHYEQYF
DNA: TGTGCCAGCAGTGTCACTTGGGGCTCCCACTACGAGCAGTACTTC

size: .
V: TRBV5-4
J: TRBJ2-7
D: .
CDR3: CASGSPYEQYF
DNA: TGTGCCAGCGGGAGCCCCTACGAGCAGTACTTC

size: .
V: TRBV11-2
J: TRBJ1-2
D: .
CDR3: CASSLLSTASYGYTF
DNA: TGTGCCAGCAGCCTACTGAGTACGGCTTCCTATGGCTACACCTTC

size: .
V: TRBV28
J: TRBJ1-5
D: TRBD1
CDR3: CASSPTGTLNQPQHF
DNA: TGTGCCAGCAGCCCGACAGGGACCTTGAATCAGCCCCAGCATTTT

size: .
V: TRBV5-1
J: TRBJ2-7
D: .
CDR3: CASSLASSIYEQYF
DNA: TGCGCCAGCAGCTTGGCGTCGTCAATTTACGAGCAGTACTTC